This T cell receptor beta chain was retrieved from a study of PD-1 blockade in classical Hodgkin lymphoma. Generated by immunoSEQ multiplex PCR, the TCRdb table keeps only in-frame clones and is missing some. The sample includes roughly 97,000 clones, 80% to 85% of them seen just once. General study points: Complete responders' diversity at baseline resembled that of newly diagnosed patients. When set against healthy donors, newly diagnosed patients were reported to show lower baseline TCR diversity. Differences between repertoires have undefined causes, possibly disease activity or prior therapy. Diversity in CD4+ TCRs, unlike that measured in CD8+ TCRs, had risen significantly by C4D1.

Between the trimmed V and J ends, which lost 4 bases and 2 bases, there was a span of 5 bases. This CDR3 has 13 residues. The germline V gene has CDR1 ENHRY and CDR2 SYGVKD. Note on this clone: As yet, its antigen is unknown.

Brentuximab vedotin exposure varied, and every patient relapsed after autologous stem cell transplantation. This sample comprised peripheral blood mononuclear cells (PBMCs), obtained at baseline. The rearrangement joins TRBV10-3 to TRBJ2-2; D is unclear. The TCR was taken from a human donor with classical Hodgkin lymphoma. CDR3: CAISGDNTGELFF. The CDR3 coding sequence is TGTGCCATCAGTGGCGATAACACCGGGGAGCTGTTTTTT.